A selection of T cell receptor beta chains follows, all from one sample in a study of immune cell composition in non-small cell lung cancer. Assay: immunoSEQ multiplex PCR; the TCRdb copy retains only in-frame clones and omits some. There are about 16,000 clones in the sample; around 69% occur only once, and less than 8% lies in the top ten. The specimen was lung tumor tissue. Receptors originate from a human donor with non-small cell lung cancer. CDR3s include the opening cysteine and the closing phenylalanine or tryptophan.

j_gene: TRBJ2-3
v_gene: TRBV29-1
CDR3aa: CSSARDTQYF

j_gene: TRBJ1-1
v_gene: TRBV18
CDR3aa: CASSAQEGEAFF

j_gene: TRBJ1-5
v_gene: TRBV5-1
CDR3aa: CASSAEPGGNQPQHF

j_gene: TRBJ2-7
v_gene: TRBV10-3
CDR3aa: CAISNSFGGGLYEQYF

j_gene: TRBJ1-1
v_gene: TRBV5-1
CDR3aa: CASSFMGSTEAFF

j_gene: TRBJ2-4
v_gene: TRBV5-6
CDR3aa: CASSFLTDLAKNIQYF

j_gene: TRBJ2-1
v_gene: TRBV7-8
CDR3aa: CASSLADRVRDEQFF

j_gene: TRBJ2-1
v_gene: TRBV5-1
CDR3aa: CASSFGLAGASYNEQFF

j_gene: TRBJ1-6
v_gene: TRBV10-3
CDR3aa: CAISEPRGRDRVFVNSPLHF

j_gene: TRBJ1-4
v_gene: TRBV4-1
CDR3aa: CASSPGGSHEKLFF

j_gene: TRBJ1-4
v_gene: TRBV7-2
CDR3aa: CASSSRGQGVKLFF

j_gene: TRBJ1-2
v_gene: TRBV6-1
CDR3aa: CASSETGTGVRYGYTF

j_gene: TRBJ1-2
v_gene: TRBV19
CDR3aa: CASSIDGHENYGYTF

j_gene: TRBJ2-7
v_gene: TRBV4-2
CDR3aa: CASSQGGQGYEQYF

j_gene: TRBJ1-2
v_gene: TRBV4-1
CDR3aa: CASSQGQINYGYTF

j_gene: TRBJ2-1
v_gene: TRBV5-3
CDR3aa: CARRPRTRGSIMITFF

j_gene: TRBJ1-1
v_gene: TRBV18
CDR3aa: CASSPAYRVGNTEAFF

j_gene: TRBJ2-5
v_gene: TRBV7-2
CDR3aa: CASSRGLAGGTSETQYF

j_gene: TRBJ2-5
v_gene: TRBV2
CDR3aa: CASIQGVGETQYF

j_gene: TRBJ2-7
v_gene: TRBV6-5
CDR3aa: CASSSAWVTQGEQYF

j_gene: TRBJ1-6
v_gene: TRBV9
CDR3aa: CASSVAPGGNSPLHF

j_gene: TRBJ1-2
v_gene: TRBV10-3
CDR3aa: CAISETTLTTGLGYTF

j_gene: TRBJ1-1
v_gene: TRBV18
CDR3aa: CASSLHQGRDTEAFF

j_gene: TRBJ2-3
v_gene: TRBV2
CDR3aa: CASRATGLAGITDTQYF

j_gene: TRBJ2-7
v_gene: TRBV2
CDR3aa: CASSLDRYYEQYF

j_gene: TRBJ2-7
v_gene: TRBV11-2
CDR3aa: CASSLGSQGYEQYF

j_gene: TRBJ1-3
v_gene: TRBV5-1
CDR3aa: CASSLMSYSGNTIYF

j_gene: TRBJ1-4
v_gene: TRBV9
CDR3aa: CASSRDRGGEKLFF

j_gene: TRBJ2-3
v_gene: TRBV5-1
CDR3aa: CASSSQGADTQYF

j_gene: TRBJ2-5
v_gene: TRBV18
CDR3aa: CASSPTTETQYF

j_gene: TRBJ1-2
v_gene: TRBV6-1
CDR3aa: CASSAGRANPNYGYTF

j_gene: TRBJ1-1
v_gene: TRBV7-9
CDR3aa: CASSLAQDNTEAFF

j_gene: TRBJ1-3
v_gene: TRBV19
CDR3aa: CASSKDSSSGNTIYF

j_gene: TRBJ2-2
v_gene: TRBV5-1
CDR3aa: CASSPVGGYGLFF

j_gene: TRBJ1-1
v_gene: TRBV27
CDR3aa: CASSPPTGLNTEAFF

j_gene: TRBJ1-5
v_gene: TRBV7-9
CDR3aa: CASSFGTGMDQPQHF

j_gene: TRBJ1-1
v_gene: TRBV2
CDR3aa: CASSINRGEAFF

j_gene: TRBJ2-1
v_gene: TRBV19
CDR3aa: CATHRGSYNEQFF

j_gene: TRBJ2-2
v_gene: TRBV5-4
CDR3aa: CASSLNGGANTGELFF

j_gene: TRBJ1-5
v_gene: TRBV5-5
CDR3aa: CASSFSTGWGNQPQHF

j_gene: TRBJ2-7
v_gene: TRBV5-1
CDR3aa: CASSSSGGEQYF

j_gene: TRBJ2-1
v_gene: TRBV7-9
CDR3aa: CASSLGGGRDNEQFF

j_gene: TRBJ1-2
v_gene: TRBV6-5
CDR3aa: CASSNGDSSGGYTF

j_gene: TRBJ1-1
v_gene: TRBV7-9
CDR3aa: CASSFGTGGNTEAFF

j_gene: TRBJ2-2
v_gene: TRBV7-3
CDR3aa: CASSLIAGHPGELFF

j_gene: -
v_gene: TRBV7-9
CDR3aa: CASSWTGGHSSYEQYF

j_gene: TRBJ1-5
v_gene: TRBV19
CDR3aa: CASTPVQGAGQPQHF

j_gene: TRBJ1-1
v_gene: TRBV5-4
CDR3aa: CASSPRVGGAEAFF

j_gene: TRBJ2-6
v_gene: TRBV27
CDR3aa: CASSPQGISSGANVLTF

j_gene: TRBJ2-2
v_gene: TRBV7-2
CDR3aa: CASSLGRGGTGELFF

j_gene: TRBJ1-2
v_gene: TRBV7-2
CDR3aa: CASSFREGGLGYTF

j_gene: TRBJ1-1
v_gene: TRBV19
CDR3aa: CASSIRGLSTEAFF

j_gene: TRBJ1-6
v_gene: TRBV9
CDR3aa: CASSPMSGSPLHF

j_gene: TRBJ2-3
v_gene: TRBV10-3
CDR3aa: CAITPSGSSTDTQYF